The sample holds a few counts of the clone carrying this T cell receptor beta chain. Its matching antigen is unknown. Version v3.0 of the immunoSEQ assay ran at survey level. Sequencing aimed to cover about 35,000-55,000 T-cell genomes per sample. Sequencing used immunoSEQ multiplex PCR; TCRdb keeps in-frame clones, though not all of them. This table holds about 22,000 clones, around 84% found once. Per the germline V gene, CDR1 is MGHDK and CDR2 is SYGVNS. CDR3 length: 14 residues. Trimming stripped 3 bases from V and 5 bases from J, with 13 bases between. The data were obtained in a study of long-term antiretroviral therapy in people with HIV. Study-wide results and caveats: Specimens of blood were obtained during about 2004 to 2017, possibly under older ART regimens. Every time point showed a repertoire led by clones expanded before ART. The range of CDR3 lengths in HIV repertoires proved narrower than that found in controls.

The clonotype originates from a woman between 25 and 40 years old with HIV. The sample in question was unsorted PBMCs, obtained 1.8 years before starting antiretroviral therapy. The chain couples TRBV25-1 to TRBJ2-5, with D possibly matching TRBD1 (6 bases). CDR3 region: CASSELIRGETQYF. The CDR3 nucleotides are TGTGCCAGCAGTGAGCTCATCAGGGGCGAGACCCAGTACTTC. Looking up the rest from reference TRBV25-1 and TRBJ2-5 gives the full variable domain: EADIYQTPRYLVIGTGKKITLECSQTMGHDKMYWYQQDPGMELHLIHYSYGVNSTEKGDLSSESTVSRIRTEHFPLTLESARPSHTSQYLCASSELIRGETQYFGPGTRLLVL.